Below, one T cell receptor beta chain is given with its context. The antigen is undetermined. The sample comes from a study of T cells in Graves' hyperthyroidism and ophthalmopathy. Study outcomes and limitations: Ophthalmopathy was predicted by the model a median of roughly 6 months ahead of onset.

Each patient was aged 18 to 65 and had newly diagnosed hyperthyroidism of under 2 months' duration. TCR beta CDR3 regions were amplified from RNA transcripts. Initially, a first-round RT-PCR of the TCR CDR3 employed the HTBI primer set. TCRdb called the multiplex PCR reads again in MiXCR, with one record for every CDR3 protein. The table records under 350,000 distinct CDR3 sequences, 21% of them present only once. The trim removed 2 bases at V and 2 bases at J, leaving 19 bases unmatched. Germline V CDR1 and CDR2: SGHRS, YFSETQ. This CDR3 is built from 20 residues. The chain couples TRBV5-1 to TRBJ1-1; 9 bases are shared with TRBD1. Sample: blood. This receptor was identified in a woman aged 45 to 65 with Graves' hyperthyroidism. The CDR3 coding sequence is TGCGCCAGCAGCTTCCGGGACCTGGGACAGGGAGGGATAGTTAACACTGAAGCTTTCTTT. This gives the protein CASSFRDLGQGGIVNTEAFF.